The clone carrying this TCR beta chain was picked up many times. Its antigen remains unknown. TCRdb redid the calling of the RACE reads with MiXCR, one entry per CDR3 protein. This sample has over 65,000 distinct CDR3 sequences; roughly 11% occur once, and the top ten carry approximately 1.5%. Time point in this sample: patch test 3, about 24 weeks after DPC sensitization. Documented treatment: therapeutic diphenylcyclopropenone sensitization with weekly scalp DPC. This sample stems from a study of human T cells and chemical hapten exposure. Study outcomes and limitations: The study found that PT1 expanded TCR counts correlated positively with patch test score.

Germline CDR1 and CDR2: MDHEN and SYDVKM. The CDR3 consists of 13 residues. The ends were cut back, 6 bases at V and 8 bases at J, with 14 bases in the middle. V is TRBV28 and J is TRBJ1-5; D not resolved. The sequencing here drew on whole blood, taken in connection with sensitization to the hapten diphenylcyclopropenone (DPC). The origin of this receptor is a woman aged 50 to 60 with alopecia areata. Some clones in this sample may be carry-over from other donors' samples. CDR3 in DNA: TGTGCCAGCAGAATTCTCCCCGTGGAGCCCCAGCATTTT. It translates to CASRILPVEPQHF.